This T cell receptor (beta chain) is from a study of blood T cell repertoires in COVID-19. The germline CDR1 and CDR2 sequences are MNHEY and SVGAGI. V lost 6 bases, J lost 2 bases, and 4 bases stayed unmatched. The CDR3 totals 15 residues. In the authors' methods: Amplification of reference gene primers provided the estimated nucleated cell counts. Sequenced by immunoSEQ multiplex PCR; TCRdb stores in-frame clones only, minus some. V and J calls and clone size follow that table, whereas D and trimming were derived from the DNA. Here the sample spans roughly 180,000 clones, roughly 90% being singletons.

Sequencing was performed on peripheral blood. This TCR was sampled from a man aged 70-80 years with active or convalescent COVID-19. The chain recombines TRBV6-5 with TRBJ1-1; TRBD1 aligns across 12 bases. The CDR3 sequence: CASRGDRGLNTEAFF. The DNA of the CDR3 is TGTGCCAGCAGAGGGGACAGGGGGCTAAACACTGAAGCTTTCTTT.